This entry concerns a single TCR beta chain. Assay: immunoSEQ multiplex PCR; the TCRdb copy retains only in-frame clones and omits some. Of roughly 57,000 clones detected, just under 90% appear once; the ten largest clones hold roughly 6.5%. This entry belongs to a study of blood T cell repertoires in COVID-19. The sequencing input was peripheral blood. The TCR was taken from a woman aged 60 to 75 with COVID-19, enrolled during active disease.

This chain's CDR3 is CASSPPGQNTEAFF. In DNA form, the CDR3 reads TGTGCCAGCAGTCCGCCGGGACAAAACACTGAAGCTTTCTTT. The rearrangement links TRBV28 to TRBJ1-1; weak D call: TRBD1 (6 bases). The CDR3 covers 14 residues. The V gene's germline CDR1 is MDHEN and CDR2 SYDVKM. Trimming took 5 bases from V and 2 from J, leaving 12 bases between them.